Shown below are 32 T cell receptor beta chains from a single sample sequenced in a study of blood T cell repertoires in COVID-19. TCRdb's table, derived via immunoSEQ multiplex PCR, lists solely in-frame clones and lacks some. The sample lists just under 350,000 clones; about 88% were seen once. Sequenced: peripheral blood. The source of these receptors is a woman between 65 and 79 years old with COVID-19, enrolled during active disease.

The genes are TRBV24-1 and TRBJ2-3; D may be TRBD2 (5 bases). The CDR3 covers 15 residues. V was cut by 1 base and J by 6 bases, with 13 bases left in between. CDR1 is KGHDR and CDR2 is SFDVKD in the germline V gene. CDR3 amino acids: CATSDFARGFDTQYF. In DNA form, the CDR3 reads TGTGCCACCAGTGATTTCGCCCGGGGTTTTGATACGCAGTATTTT.

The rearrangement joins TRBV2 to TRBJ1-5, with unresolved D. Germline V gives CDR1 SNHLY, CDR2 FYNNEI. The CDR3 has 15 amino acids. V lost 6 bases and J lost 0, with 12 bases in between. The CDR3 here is CASRMNSDSNQPQHF. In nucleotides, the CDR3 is TGTGCCAGCAGGATGAACAGTGATAGCAATCAGCCCCAGCATTTT. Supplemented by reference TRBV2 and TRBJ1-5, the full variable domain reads EPEVTQTPSHQVTQMGQEVILRCVPISNHLYFYWYRQILGQKVEFLVSFYNNEISEKSEIFDDQFSVERPDGSNFTLKIRSTKLEDSAMYFCASRMNSDSNQPQHFGDGTRLSIL.

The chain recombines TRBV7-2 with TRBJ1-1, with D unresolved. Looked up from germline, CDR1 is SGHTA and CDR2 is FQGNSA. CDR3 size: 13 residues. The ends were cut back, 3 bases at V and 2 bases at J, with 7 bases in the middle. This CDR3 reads CASSFQLNTEAFF. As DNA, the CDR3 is TGTGCCAGCAGCTTCCAACTAAACACTGAAGCTTTCTTT.

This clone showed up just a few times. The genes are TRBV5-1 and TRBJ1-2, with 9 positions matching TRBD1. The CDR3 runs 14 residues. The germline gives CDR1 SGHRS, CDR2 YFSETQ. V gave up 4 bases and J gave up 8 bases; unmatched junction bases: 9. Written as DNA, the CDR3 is TGCGCCAGCAGCCTTGGAGACAGGGGGGAAGGCTACACCTTC. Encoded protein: CASSLGDRGEGYTF.

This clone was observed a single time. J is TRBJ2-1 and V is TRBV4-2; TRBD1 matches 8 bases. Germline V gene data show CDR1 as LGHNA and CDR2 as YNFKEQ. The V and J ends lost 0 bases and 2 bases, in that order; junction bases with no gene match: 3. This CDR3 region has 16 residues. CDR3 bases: TGTGCCAGCAGCCAAGAGCAGGGGGCTCCCTACAATGAGCAGTTCTTC. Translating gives CASSQEQGAPYNEQFF.

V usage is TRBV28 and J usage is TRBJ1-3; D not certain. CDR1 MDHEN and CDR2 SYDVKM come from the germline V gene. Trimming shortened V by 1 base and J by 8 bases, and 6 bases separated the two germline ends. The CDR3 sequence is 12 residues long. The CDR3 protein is CASSLYRDTIYF. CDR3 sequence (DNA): TGTGCCAGCAGTTTATATAGAGACACCATATATTTT.

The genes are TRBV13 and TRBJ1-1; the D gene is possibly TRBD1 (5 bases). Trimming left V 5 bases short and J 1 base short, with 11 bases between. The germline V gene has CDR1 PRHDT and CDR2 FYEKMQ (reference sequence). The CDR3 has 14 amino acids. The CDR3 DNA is TGTGCCAGCAGCCTCGCTGGACAGAACACTGAAGCTTTCTTT. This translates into CASSLAGQNTEAFF.

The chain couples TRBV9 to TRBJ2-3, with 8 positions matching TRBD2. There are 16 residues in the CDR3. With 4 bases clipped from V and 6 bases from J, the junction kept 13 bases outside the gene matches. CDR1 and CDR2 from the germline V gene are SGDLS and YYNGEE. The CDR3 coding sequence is TGTGCCAGCAGCTTCTCTGGCGGGGGGCCTTGGGATACGCAGTATTTT. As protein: CASSFSGGGPWDTQYF.

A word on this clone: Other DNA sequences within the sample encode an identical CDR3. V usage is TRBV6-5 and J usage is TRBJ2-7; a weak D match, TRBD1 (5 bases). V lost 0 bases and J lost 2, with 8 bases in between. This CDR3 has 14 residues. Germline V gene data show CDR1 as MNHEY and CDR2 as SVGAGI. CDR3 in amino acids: CASSYSSTAYEQYF. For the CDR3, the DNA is TGTGCCAGCAGTTACTCGTCGACAGCCTACGAGCAGTACTTC.

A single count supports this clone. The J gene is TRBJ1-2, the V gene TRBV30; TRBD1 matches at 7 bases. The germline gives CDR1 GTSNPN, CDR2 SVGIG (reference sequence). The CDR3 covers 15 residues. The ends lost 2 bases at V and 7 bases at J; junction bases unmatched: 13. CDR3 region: CAWSFYPGQTFGYTF. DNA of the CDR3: TGTGCCTGGAGTTTTTACCCGGGACAGACCTTTGGCTACACCTTC.

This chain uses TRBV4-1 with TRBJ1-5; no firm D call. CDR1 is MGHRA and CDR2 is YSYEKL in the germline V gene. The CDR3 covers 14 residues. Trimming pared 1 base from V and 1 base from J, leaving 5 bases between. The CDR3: CASSQARSNQPQHF. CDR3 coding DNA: TGCGCCAGCAGCCAAGCTCGGAGCAATCAGCCCCAGCATTTT.

Here the CDR3 reads CATSTGGSSQPQHF. The CDR3 region has the DNA TGTGCCACCTCAACAGGGGGCAGTTCGCAGCCCCAGCATTTT. This chain connects TRBV24-1 to TRBJ1-5; 9 bases align to TRBD1. CDR1 KGHDR and CDR2 SFDVKD come from the germline V gene. V lost 9 bases and J lost 7; bases outside the gene matches: 9. The CDR3 length is 14 residues.

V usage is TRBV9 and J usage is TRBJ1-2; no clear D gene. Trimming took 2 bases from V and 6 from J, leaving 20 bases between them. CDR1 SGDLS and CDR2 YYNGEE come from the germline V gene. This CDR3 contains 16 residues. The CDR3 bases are TGTGCCAGCAGCGTGGGCCCGGGCCAACTGAGGGATGGCTACACCTTC. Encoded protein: CASSVGPGQLRDGYTF.

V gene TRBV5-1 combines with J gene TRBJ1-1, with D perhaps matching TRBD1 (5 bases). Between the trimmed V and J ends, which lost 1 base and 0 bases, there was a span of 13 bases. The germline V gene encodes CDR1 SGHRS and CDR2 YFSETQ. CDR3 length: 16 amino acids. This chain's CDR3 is CASSLKTDIMNTEAFF. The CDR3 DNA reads TGCGCCAGCAGCTTGAAGACAGACATCATGAACACTGAAGCTTTCTTT.

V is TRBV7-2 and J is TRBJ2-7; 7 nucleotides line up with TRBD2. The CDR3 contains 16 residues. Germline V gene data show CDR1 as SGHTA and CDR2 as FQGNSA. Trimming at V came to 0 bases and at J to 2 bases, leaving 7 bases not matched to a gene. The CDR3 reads CASSLARGSATYEQYF. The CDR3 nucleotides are TGTGCCAGCAGCTTAGCGCGGGGGTCGGCGACCTACGAGCAGTACTTC.

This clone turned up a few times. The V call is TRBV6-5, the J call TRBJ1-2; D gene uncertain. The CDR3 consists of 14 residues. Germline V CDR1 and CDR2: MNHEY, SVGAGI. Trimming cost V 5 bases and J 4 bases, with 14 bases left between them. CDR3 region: CASSMRTEVYGYTF. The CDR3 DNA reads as TGTGCCAGCAGTATGAGGACGGAGGTCTATGGCTACACCTTC.

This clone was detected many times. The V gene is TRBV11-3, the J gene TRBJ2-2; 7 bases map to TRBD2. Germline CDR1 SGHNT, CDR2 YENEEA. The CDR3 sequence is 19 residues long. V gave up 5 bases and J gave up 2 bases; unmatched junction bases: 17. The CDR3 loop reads CASSPTRILAGYNTGELFF. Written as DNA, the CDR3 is TGTGCCAGCAGCCCCACCCGTATATTAGCGGGCTACAACACCGGGGAGCTGTTTTTT.

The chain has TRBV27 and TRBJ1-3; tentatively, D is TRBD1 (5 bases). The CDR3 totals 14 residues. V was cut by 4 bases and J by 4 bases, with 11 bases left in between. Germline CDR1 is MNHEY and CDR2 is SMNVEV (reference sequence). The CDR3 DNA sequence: TGTGCCAGCAGTTCTCCTCGACAGGGAAACACCATATATTTT. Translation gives CASSSPRQGNTIYF.

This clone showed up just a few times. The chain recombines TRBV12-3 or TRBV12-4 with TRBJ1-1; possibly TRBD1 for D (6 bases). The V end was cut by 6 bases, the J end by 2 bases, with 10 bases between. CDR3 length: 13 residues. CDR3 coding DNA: TGTGCCAGCAGCCGACAGGCCAACACTGAAGCTTTCTTT. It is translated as CASSRQANTEAFF.

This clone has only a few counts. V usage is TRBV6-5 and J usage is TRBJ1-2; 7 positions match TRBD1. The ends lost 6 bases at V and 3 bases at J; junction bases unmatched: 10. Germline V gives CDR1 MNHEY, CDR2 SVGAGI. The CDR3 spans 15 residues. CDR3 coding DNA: TGTGCCAGCAGCCAGACAGGGAGCCCCGACTATGGCTACACCTTC. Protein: CASSQTGSPDYGYTF.

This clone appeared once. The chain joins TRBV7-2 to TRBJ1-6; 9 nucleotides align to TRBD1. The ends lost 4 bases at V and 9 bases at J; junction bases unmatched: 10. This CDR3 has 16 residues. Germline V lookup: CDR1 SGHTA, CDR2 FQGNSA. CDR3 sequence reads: CASSYSGTGYLSPLHF. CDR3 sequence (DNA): TGTGCCAGCAGCTATTCCGGGACAGGGTATCTTTCACCCCTCCACTTT.

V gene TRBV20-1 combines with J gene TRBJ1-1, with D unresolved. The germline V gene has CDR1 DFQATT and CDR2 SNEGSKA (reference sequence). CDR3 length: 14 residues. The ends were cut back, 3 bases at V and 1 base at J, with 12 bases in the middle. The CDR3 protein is CSASHPLQNTEAFF. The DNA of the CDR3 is TGCAGTGCTAGTCATCCGTTACAGAACACTGAAGCTTTCTTT.

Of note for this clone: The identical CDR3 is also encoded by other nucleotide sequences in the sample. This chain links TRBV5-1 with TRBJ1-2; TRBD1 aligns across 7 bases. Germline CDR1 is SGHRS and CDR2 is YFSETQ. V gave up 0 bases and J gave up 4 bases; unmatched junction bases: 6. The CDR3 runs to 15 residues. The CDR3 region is CASSLAGGLGYGYTF. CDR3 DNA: TGCGCCAGCAGCTTGGCAGGGGGACTAGGCTATGGCTACACCTTC.

DNA for the CDR3: TGTGCCAGCAGTTACACCCAATCGGGATCACCCCTCCACTTT. This translates into CASSYTQSGSPLHF. The rearrangement joins TRBV6-5 to TRBJ1-6; no clear D gene. V was shortened by 2 bases and J by 10 bases, with 12 bases between the two germline ends. This CDR3 spans 14 amino acids. Germline CDR1 MNHEY, CDR2 SVGAGI.

CDR3: CSVVVIHPEAFF. CDR3 DNA: TGCAGCGTTGTGGTCATACACCCTGAAGCTTTCTTT. The rearrangement uses TRBV29-1 and TRBJ1-1; D not resolved. The V gene lost 4 bases and the J gene lost 6 bases, with 12 bases spanning the gap. Germline V CDR1 and CDR2: SQVTM, ANQGSEA. This CDR3 comprises 12 residues.

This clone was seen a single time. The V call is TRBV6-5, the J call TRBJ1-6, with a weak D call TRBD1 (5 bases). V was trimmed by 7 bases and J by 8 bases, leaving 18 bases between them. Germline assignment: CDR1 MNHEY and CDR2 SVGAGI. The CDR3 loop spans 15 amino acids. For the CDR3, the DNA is TGTGCCAGCACTTTACTCGGGGGAGTAGATTCACCCCTCCACTTT. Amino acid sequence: CASTLLGGVDSPLHF.

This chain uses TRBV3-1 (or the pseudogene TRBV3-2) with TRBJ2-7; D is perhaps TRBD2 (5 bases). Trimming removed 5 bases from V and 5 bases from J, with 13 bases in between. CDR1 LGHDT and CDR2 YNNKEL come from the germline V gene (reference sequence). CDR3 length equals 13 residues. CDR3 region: CASSATSSHEQYF. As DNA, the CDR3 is TGTGCCAGCAGCGCCACTAGTTCCCACGAGCAGTACTTC.

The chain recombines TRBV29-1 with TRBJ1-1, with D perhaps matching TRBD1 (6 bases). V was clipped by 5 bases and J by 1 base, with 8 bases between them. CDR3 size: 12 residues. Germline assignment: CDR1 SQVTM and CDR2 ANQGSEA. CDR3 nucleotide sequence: TGCAGCGTTAACAGGGAGAACACTGAAGCTTTCTTT. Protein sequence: CSVNRENTEAFF.

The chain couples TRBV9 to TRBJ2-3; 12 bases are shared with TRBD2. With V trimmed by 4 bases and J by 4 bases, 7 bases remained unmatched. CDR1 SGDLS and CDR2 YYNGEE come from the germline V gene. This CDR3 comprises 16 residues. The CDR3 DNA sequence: TGTGCCAGCAGCCCGGCTAGCGGGGGGGCGGCAGATACGCAGTATTTT. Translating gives CASSPASGGAADTQYF.

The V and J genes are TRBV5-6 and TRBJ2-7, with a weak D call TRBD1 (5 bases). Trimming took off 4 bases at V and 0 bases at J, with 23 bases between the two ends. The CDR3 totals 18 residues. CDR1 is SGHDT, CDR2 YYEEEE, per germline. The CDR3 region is CASSPPRDIQGNSYEQYF. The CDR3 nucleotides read TGTGCCAGCAGCCCACCGCGAGATATTCAGGGAAACTCCTACGAGCAGTACTTC.

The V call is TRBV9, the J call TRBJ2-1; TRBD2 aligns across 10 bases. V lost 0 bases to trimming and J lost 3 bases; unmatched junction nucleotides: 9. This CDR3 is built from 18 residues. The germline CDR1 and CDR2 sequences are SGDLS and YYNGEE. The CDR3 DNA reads TGTGCCAGCAGCGTAGACGCTCTGAGCGGGGGGGTCTACAATGAGCAGTTCTTC. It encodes CASSVDALSGGVYNEQFF.

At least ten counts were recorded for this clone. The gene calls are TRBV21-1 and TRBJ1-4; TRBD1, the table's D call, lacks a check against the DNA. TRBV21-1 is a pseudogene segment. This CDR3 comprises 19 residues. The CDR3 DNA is TGTGCCAGCAGCAAAGAGACAGGGGGCATGGAGAAAGGAAGTGAAAAACTGTTTTTT. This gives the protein CASSKETGGMEKGSEKLFF.